One sample yielded the 23 T cell receptor beta chains listed below, sequenced in a study of regulatory T cells in long-lasting Graves disease. Time point in this sample: newly diagnosed GD, antithyroid drugs for less than 3 months. From RNA extracted from PBMCs, the TCR library was made. Researchers made TCR beta libraries by using iRepertoire HTBI primers and running Arm-PCR on CDR3 regions. TCRdb recomputed calls from the multiplex PCR reads with MiXCR, one row per CDR3 protein. Of more than 300,000 distinct CDR3 sequences listed, about 16% were seen once; the top ten hold around a fifth. The sample here was peripheral blood mononuclear cells (PBMCs), taken at new diagnosis, from a patient treated with antithyroid drugs. These receptors came from a female donor with Graves disease.

This clonotype was seen at least ten times. V usage is TRBV6-6 and J usage is TRBJ2-7; D unclear. Trimming stripped 0 bases from V and 2 bases from J, with 8 bases between. Germline CDR1 reads MNHNY; CDR2 reads SVGAGI (reference sequence). CDR3 length: 14 amino acids. DNA for the CDR3: TGTGCCAGCAGTTACTCGCCAGCGCCCTACGAGCAGTACTTC. This translates into CASSYSPAPYEQYF.

This clonotype was seen ten or more times. J is TRBJ1-1 and V is TRBV6-2 or TRBV6-3, with D tentatively TRBD1 (5 bases). V was shortened by 6 bases and J by 2 bases, with 19 bases between the two germline ends. The CDR3 contains 16 residues. Per germline, CDR1 MNHEY and CDR2 SVGEGT. The CDR3 is CASSTRQRLRNTEAFF. As DNA, the CDR3 is TGTGCCAGCAGCACTCGACAGAGATTACGCAACACTGAAGCTTTCTTT.

This clonotype occurred many times. The chain uses TRBV11-2 and TRBJ1-1; TRBD1 matches at 10 bases. This CDR3 is 14 amino acids long. Per germline, CDR1 SGHAT and CDR2 FQNNGV. With 1 base clipped from V and 8 bases from J, the junction kept 4 bases outside the gene matches. The CDR3 nucleotides are TGTGCCAGCAGCTTAGGACAGGGGGCCTGGGAAGCTTTCTTT. This sequence encodes CASSLGQGAWEAFF.

The chain employs TRBV20-1 and TRBJ2-3; D ambiguous. In germline, CDR1 is DFQATT, CDR2 SNEGSKA (reference sequence). The CDR3 is 11 residues long. Trimming pared 3 bases from V and 6 bases from J, leaving 7 bases between. The CDR3 sequence: CSARSWDTQYF. As DNA, the CDR3 is TGCAGTGCTAGGTCGTGGGATACGCAGTATTTT.

This clonotype has a handful of counts. The rearrangement joins TRBV7-9 to TRBJ2-3; no clear D gene. The CDR3 is 15 amino acids. Germline loops: CDR1 SEHNR, CDR2 FQNEAQ (reference sequence). V was pared by 2 bases and J by 2 bases, with 11 bases between. The CDR3 loop is CASSLFSWSTDTQYF. The CDR3 nucleotides are TGTGCCAGCAGCTTATTTTCCTGGTCCACAGATACGCAGTATTTT.

V usage is TRBV19 and J usage is TRBJ1-1; 7 nucleotides agree with TRBD1. The CDR3 has 13 residues. The V gene end was trimmed by 4 bases and the J gene end by 4 bases; junction bases not matched to a gene: 3. In germline, CDR1 is LNHDA, CDR2 SQIVND (reference sequence). In DNA form, the CDR3 reads TGTGCCAGTAGTACCACAGGGGCCACTGAAGCTTTCTTT. This gives the protein CASSTTGATEAFF.

This sequence joins TRBV28 and TRBJ1-5; D gene unclear. V shed 2 bases and J shed 4 bases, with 9 bases lying between them. The germline CDR1 and CDR2 sequences are MDHEN and SYDVKM. The CDR3 extends over 14 amino acids. The CDR3 is CASSLPGLNQPQHF. CDR3 DNA sequence: TGTGCCAGCAGTTTACCAGGCTTAAATCAGCCCCAGCATTTT.

This clonotype appeared many times. The chain joins TRBV7-2 to TRBJ1-2; D unresolved. The CDR3 is 13 amino acids. V lost 5 bases to trimming and J lost 0 bases, with 7 bases between them. Germline-derived CDR1 and CDR2 are SGHTA and FQGNSA. The CDR3, as DNA: TGTGCCAGCAGCCGCCCCGCTAACTATGGCTACACCTTC. This encodes CASSRPANYGYTF. The variable domain in full, completed from reference TRBV7-2 and TRBJ1-2, reads GAGVSQSPSNKVTEKGKDVELRCDPISGHTALYWYRQSLGQGLEFLIYFQGNSAPDKSGLPSDRFSAERTGGSVSTLTIQRTQQEDSAVYLCASSRPANYGYTFGSGTRLTVV.

This clonotype has ten or more counts. The chain is built from TRBV3-1 and TRBJ1-2; TRBD1 matches at 9 bases. Losses at the gene ends were 6 bases for V and 6 bases for J; bases not matched to a gene: 8. Germline-derived CDR1 and CDR2 are LGHDT and YNNKEL (reference sequence). The CDR3 covers 14 residues. DNA for the CDR3: TGTGCCAGCAGACTCACAGGGGGCACCCATGGCTACACCTTC. It yields the protein CASRLTGGTHGYTF.

This clonotype was seen many times. This chain connects TRBV7-2 to TRBJ1-1, with a tentative D call TRBD1 (6 bases). Trimming stripped 6 bases from V and 1 base from J, with 15 bases between. The CDR3 sequence is 15 residues long. The V gene's germline CDR1 is SGHTA and CDR2 FQGNSA. CDR3 nucleotide sequence: TGTGCCAGCAGTTTCCTGGGGGGGGCGAACACTGAAGCTTTCTTT. Translation: CASSFLGGANTEAFF.

The table lists this clonotype with many counts. The chain combines TRBV12-3 or TRBV12-4 with TRBJ1-5; D unresolved. The CDR3 covers 13 residues. Trimming cost V 4 bases and J 5 bases, with 9 bases left between them. CDR3 loop: CASSSLWDQPQHF. The DNA of the CDR3 is TGTGCCAGCAGTTCCTTGTGGGATCAGCCCCAGCATTTT.

This chain joins TRBV12-3 or TRBV12-4 and TRBJ2-5, with TRBD2 matching 7 bases. Losses at the gene ends were 1 base for V and 4 bases for J; bases not matched to a gene: 6. This CDR3 contains 15 residues. The CDR3 loop is CASSLESGGGETQYF. CDR3 nucleotides: TGTGCCAGCAGTTTAGAGAGCGGCGGGGGAGAGACCCAGTACTTC.

This clonotype has ten or more counts. J is TRBJ2-7 and V is TRBV11-2, with a weak D call TRBD2 (6 bases). Germline V gene data show CDR1 as SGHAT and CDR2 as FQNNGV. There are 15 residues in the CDR3. The germline V and J ends were trimmed by 4 bases and 3 bases, with 16 bases remaining between them. The DNA of the CDR3 is TGTGCCAGCAGCTCCGTGGAGGGTGTTTTCTACGAGCAGTACTTC. This gives the protein CASSSVEGVFYEQYF.

The rearrangement links TRBV5-1 to TRBJ1-4, with 7 nucleotides matching TRBD1. This CDR3 is 14 amino acids long. Trimming removed 3 bases from V and 7 bases from J; junction bases left unmatched: 6. From germline, CDR1 is SGHRS and CDR2 YFSETQ. DNA of the CDR3: TGCGCCAGCAGCTCCGACAGGGCTGCTGAAAAACTGTTTTTT. Its protein is CASSSDRAAEKLFF.

Many counts were recorded for this clonotype. The gene calls are TRBV6-2 or TRBV6-3 and TRBJ1-2; D remains unclear. V was clipped by 7 bases and J by 3 bases, with 15 bases between them. The CDR3 has 14 amino acids. Germline-derived CDR1 and CDR2 are MNHEY and SVGEGT. For the CDR3, the DNA is TGTGCCAGCATTGGACGGGCTTTTGACTATGGCTACACCTTC. It is translated as CASIGRAFDYGYTF.

This clonotype was detected many times. The rearrangement links TRBV12-3 or TRBV12-4 to TRBJ2-1, with TRBD2 matching 9 bases. J lost 6 bases, V lost 4 bases, and 4 bases had no gene match. The CDR3 loop spans 14 amino acids. The CDR3 DNA follows: TGTGCCAGCAGTTCCCTAGCGGGAACCAATGAGCAGTTCTTC. Protein sequence: CASSSLAGTNEQFF.

Turning to this clonotype: A far larger clone differs by one base, so this is likely a read error. J is TRBJ2-7 and V is TRBV7-8; perhaps TRBD2 as D (6 bases). This CDR3 has 16 residues. The V and J ends lost 5 bases and 3 bases respectively, with 20 bases between them. Germline V gene lookup returns CDR1 SGHVS and CDR2 FQNEAQ. The CDR3 bases are TGTGCCAGCAGCCCCCCCGGTTCTAGCGAGAGCTACGAGCAGTACTTC. Amino acid sequence: CASSPPGSSESYEQYF.

At least ten counts were recorded for this clonotype. This chain connects TRBV20-1 to TRBJ2-1; TRBD1 matches at 9 bases. Unmatched junction bases numbered 7, after V lost 4 bases and J lost 6 bases. The CDR3 loop spans 14 amino acids. Germline V lookup: CDR1 DFQATT, CDR2 SNEGSKA (reference sequence). In nucleotides, the CDR3 is TGCAGTGCTATCGGGACAGGGATCGGCAATGAGCAGTTCTTC. Translating it yields CSAIGTGIGNEQFF.

This clonotype was picked up many times. The rearrangement links TRBV3-1 to TRBJ1-2; possible D gene TRBD1, 6 bases. From germline, CDR1 is LGHDT and CDR2 YNNKEL (reference sequence). The CDR3 length is 15 residues. V was clipped by 0 bases and J by 3 bases, with 11 bases between them. The CDR3 DNA is TGTGCCAGCAGCCAAGAACCAGGGGCCCACTATGGCTACACCTTC. Protein sequence: CASSQEPGAHYGYTF.

Many counts were recorded for this clonotype. The chain is built from TRBV20-1 and TRBJ1-3, with a possible D match to TRBD1 (5 bases). CDR1 and CDR2 (germline): DFQATT, SNEGSKA (reference sequence). The CDR3 has 15 amino acids. V was shortened by 3 bases and J by 0 bases, with 12 bases between the two germline ends. CDR3 nucleotide sequence: TGCAGTGCTAGCCGACAGCTTAGCTCTGGAAACACCATATATTTT. Translated, it gives CSASRQLSSGNTIYF.

At least ten counts were recorded for this clonotype. The V gene is TRBV20-1, the J gene TRBJ1-1; TRBD1 matches at 11 bases. V shed 1 base, J shed 7 bases, and the junction held 5 bases outside the gene matches. This CDR3 is 14 amino acids long. Germline values: CDR1 DFQATT, CDR2 SNEGSKA (reference sequence). The CDR3 is CSARGGQGGGEAFF. CDR3 DNA sequence: TGCAGTGCTAGAGGGGGACAGGGGGGCGGTGAAGCTTTCTTT.

V is TRBV2 and J is TRBJ2-7; TRBD1 matches 10 bases. The CDR3 runs 16 residues. V was clipped by 0 bases and J by 3 bases; unmatched bases: 5. Germline lookup yields CDR1 SNHLY and CDR2 FYNNEI. The CDR3 DNA reads as TGTGCCAGCAGTGAAGCAGACAGGGGGCGAGACTACGAGCAGTACTTC. This gives the protein CASSEADRGRDYEQYF.

This clonotype has at least ten counts. V gene TRBV2 combines with J gene TRBJ2-7, with TRBD2 identical over 7 bases. The CDR3 loop spans 16 amino acids. The V gene's germline CDR1 is SNHLY and CDR2 FYNNEI. V lost 6 bases and J lost 0; bases outside the gene matches: 11. CDR3 bases: TGTGCCAGCAGAGCCAGGATGGGAGGGACCTCCTACGAGCAGTACTTC. Encoded protein: CASRARMGGTSYEQYF.